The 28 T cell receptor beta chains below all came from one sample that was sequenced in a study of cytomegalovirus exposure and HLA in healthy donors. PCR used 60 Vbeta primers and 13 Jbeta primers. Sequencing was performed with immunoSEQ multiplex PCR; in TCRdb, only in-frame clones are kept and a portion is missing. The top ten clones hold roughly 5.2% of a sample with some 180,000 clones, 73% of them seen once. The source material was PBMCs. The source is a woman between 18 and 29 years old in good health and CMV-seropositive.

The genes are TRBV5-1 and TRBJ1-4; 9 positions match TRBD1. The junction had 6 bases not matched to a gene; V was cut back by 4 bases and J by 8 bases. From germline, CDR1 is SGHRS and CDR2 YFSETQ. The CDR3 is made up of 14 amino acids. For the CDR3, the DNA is TGCGCCAGCAGCCCCGGACAGGGGTTGGAAAAACTGTTTTTT. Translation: CASSPGQGLEKLFF.

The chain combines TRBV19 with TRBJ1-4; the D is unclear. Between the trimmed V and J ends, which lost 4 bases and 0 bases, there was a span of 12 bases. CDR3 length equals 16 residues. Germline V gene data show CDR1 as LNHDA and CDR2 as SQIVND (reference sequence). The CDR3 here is CASSTVGEPTNEKLFF. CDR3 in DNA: TGTGCCAGTAGTACAGTCGGGGAACCAACTAATGAAAAACTGTTTTTT.

In DNA, the CDR3 is TGTGCCAGCAGCCAGATGCGGGGGGGCCGTCGGAATGAGCAGTTCTTC. Its translation is CASSQMRGGRRNEQFF. The J gene is TRBJ2-1, the V gene TRBV7-2; TRBD2 matches 9 bases. The CDR3 consists of 16 residues. In germline, CDR1 is SGHTA, CDR2 FQGNSA. Trimming removed 5 bases from V and 7 bases from J; junction bases left unmatched: 12.

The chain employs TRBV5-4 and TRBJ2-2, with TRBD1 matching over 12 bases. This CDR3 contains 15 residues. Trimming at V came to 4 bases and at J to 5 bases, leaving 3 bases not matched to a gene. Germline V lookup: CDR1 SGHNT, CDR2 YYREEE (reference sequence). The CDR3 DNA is TGTGCCAGCAGCGGGGACAGGGGGCGGACCGGGGAGCTGTTTTTT. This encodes CASSGDRGRTGELFF.

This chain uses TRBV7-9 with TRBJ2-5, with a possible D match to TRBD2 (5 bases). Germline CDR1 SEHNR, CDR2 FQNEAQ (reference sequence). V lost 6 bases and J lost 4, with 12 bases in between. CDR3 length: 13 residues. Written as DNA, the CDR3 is TGTGCCAGCAGTTGGGAGTCAGGAGAGACCCAGTACTTC. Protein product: CASSWESGETQYF.

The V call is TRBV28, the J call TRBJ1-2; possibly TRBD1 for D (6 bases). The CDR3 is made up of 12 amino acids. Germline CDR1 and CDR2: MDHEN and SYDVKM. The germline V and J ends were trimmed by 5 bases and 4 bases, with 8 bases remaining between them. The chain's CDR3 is CASSDRTYGYTF. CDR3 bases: TGTGCCAGCAGTGACAGGACCTATGGCTACACCTTC.

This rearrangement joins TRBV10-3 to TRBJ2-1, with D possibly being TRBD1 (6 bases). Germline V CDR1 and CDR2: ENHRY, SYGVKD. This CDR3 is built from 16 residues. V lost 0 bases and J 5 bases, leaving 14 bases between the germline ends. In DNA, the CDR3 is TGTGCCATCAGTGAGTCCGGACAGACCCCCAACAATGAGCAGTTCTTC. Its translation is CAISESGQTPNNEQFF.

The chain's CDR3 is CASSDLQGFSGYTF. CDR3 DNA: TGTGCCAGCAGTGACTTACAGGGGTTTAGTGGCTACACCTTC. The gene calls are TRBV25-1 and TRBJ1-2; TRBD1 matches 7 bases. CDR1 is MGHDK and CDR2 is SYGVNS in the germline V gene. With V trimmed by 3 bases and J by 7 bases, 8 bases remained unmatched. This CDR3 is 14 amino acids long.

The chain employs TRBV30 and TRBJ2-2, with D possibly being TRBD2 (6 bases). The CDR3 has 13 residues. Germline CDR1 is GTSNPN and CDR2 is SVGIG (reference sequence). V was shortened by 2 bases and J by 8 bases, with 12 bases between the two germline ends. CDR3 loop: CAWSPRGRGELFF. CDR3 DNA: TGTGCCTGGAGTCCGCGAGGGAGGGGGGAGCTGTTTTTT. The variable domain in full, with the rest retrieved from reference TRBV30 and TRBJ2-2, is SQTIHQWPATLVQPVGSPLSLECTVEGTSNPNLYWYRQAAGRGLQLLFYSVGIGQISSEVPQNLSASRPQDRQFILSSKKLLLSDSGFYLCAWSPRGRGELFFGEGSRLTVL.

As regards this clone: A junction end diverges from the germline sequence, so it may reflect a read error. The CDR3 nucleotides read TGTTCCAGCAGCTTAGCGCTCGGGGGGGCCCCCAGCACAGATACGCAGTATTTT. This sequence encodes CSSSLALGGAPSTDTQYF. The chain employs TRBV7-9 and TRBJ2-3, with 8 bases lining up with TRBD2. There are 18 residues in the CDR3. The germline gives CDR1 SEHNR, CDR2 FQNEAQ (reference sequence).

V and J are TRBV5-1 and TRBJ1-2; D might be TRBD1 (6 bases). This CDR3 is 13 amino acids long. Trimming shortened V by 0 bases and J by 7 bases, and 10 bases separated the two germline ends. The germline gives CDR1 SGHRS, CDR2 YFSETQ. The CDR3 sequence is CASSLAQGRGYTF. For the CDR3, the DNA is TGCGCCAGCAGCTTGGCACAGGGACGTGGCTACACCTTC.

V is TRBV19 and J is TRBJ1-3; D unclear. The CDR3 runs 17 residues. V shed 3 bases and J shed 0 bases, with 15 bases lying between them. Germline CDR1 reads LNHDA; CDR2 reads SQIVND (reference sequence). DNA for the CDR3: TGTGCCAGTAGTATCCCCCGACTCGTCAGCTCTGGAAACACCATATATTTT. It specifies CASSIPRLVSSGNTIYF.

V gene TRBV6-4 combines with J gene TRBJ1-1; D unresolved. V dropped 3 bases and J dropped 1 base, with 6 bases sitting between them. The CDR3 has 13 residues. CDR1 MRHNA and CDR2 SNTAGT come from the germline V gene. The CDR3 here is CASSEQENTEAFF. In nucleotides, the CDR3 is TGTGCCAGCAGTGAGCAGGAGAACACTGAAGCTTTCTTT.

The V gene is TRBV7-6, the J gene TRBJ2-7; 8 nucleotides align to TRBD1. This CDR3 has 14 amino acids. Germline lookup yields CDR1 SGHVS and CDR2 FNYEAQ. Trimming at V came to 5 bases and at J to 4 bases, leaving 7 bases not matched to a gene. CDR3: CASSPSDRAYEQYF. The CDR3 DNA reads TGTGCCAGCAGCCCGTCGGACAGGGCTTACGAGCAGTACTTC.

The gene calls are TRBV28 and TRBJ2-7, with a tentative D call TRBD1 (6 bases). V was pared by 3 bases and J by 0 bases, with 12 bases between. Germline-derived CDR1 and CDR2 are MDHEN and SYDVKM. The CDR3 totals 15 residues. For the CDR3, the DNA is TGTGCCAGCAGTTTGGAGAGCAGGGGCTCCTACGAGCAGTACTTC. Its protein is CASSLESRGSYEQYF.

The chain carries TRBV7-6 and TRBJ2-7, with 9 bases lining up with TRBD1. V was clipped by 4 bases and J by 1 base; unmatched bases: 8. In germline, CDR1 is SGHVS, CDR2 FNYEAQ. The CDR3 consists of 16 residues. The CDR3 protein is CASSSAPGQGSYEQYF. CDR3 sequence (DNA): TGTGCCAGCAGCTCAGCCCCGGGACAGGGATCCTACGAGCAGTACTTC. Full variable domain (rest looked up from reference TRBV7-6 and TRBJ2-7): GAGVSQSPRYKVTKRGQDVALRCDPISGHVSLYWYRQALGQGPEFLTYFNYEAQQDKSGLPNDRFSAERPEGSISTLTIQRTEQRDSAMYRCASSSAPGQGSYEQYFGPGTRLTVT.

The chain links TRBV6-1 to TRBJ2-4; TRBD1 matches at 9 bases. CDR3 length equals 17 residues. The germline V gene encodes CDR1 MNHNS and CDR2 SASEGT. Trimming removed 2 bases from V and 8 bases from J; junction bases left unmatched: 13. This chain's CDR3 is CASSESYRGPLGDIQYF. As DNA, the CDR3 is TGTGCCAGCAGTGAAAGTTACAGGGGGCCACTTGGGGACATTCAGTACTTC.

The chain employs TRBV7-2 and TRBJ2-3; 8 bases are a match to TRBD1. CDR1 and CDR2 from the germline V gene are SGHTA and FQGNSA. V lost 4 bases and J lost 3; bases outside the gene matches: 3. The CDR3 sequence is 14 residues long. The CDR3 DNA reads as TGTGCCAGCAGCTCAAGGACAGGGACAGATACGCAGTATTTT. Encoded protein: CASSSRTGTDTQYF.

The CDR3 reads CASSEWATEAFF. The CDR3 DNA sequence: TGCGCCAGCAGTGAGTGGGCGACTGAAGCTTTCTTT. The chain links TRBV10-1 to TRBJ1-1; D unresolved. V gave up 1 base and J gave up 5 bases, with 5 bases separating them. Per the germline V gene, CDR1 is WNHNN and CDR2 is SYGVQD (reference sequence). The CDR3 is 12 amino acids.

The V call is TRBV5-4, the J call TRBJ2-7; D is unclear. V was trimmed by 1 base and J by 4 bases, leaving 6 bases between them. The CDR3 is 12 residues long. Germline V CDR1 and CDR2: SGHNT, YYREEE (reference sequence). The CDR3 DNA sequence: TGTGCCAGCAGCTTGAACAGTTACGAGCAGTACTTC. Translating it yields CASSLNSYEQYF.

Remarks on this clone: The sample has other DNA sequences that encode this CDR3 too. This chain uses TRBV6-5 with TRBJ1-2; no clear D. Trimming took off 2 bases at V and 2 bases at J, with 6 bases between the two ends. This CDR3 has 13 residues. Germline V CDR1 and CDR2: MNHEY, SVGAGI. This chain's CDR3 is CASSYGGNYGYTF. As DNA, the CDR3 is TGTGCCAGCAGTTACGGAGGAAACTATGGCTACACCTTC.

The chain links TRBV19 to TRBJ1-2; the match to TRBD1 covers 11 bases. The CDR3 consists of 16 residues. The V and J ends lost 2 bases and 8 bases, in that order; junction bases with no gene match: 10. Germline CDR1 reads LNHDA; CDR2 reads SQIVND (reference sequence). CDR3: CASSISPGTGGKGYTF. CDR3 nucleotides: TGTGCCAGTAGTATAAGCCCAGGGACAGGGGGGAAAGGCTACACCTTC.

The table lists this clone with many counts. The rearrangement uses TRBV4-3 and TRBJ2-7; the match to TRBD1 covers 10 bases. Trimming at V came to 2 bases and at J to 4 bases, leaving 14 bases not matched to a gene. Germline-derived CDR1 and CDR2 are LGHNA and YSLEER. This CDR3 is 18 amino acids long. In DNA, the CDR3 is TGCGCCAGCAGCCAATTTGGGCCCGGGACAGGGGTGACTTACGAGCAGTACTTC. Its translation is CASSQFGPGTGVTYEQYF.

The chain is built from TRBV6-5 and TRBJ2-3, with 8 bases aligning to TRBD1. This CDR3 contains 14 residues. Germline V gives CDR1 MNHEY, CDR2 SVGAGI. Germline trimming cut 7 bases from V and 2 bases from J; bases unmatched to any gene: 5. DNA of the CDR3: TGTGCCAGCAACGGACAGGGTAACACAGATACGCAGTATTTT. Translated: CASNGQGNTDTQYF.

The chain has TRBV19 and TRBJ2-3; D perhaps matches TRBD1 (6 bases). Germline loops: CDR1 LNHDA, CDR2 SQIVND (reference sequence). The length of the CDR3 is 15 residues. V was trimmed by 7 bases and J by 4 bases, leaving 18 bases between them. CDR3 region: CASTPDRRRADTQYF. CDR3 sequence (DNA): TGTGCCAGTACCCCGGACAGACGTCGTGCAGATACGCAGTATTTT. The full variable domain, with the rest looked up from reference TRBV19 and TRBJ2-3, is DGGITQSPKYLFRKEGQNVTLSCEQNLNHDAMYWYRQDPGQGLRLIYYSQIVNDFQKGDIAEGYSVSREKKESFPLTVTSAQKNPTAFYLCASTPDRRRADTQYFGPGTRLTVL.

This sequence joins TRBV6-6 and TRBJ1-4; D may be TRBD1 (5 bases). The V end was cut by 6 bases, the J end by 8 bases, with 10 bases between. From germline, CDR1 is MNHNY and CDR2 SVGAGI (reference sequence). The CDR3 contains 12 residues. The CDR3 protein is CASRIRGEKLFF. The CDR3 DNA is TGTGCCAGCAGGATCCGGGGGGAAAAACTGTTTTTT.

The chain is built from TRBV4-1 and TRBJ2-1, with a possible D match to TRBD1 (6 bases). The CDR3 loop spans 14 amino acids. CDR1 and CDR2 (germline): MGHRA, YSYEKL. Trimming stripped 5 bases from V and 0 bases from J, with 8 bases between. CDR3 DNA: TGCGCCAGCAGCGGACAGAGCTCCTACAATGAGCAGTTCTTC. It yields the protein CASSGQSSYNEQFF.

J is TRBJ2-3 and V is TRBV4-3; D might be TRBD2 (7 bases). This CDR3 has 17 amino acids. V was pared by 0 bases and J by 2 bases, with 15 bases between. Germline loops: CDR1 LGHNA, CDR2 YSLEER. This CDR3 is CASSQDRAGALTDTQYF. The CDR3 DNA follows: TGCGCCAGCAGCCAAGATCGGGCGGGGGCCCTCACAGATACGCAGTATTTT.